A selection of T cell receptor beta chains follows, all from one sample in a study of CD8+CD57+ T cells in acquired aplastic anemia. TCRdb called the reads again in MiXCR, with one record for every CDR3 protein. The data show about 110,000 distinct CDR3 sequences, 40% to 60% seen once. The sample taken for sequencing was sorted CD4+, CD8+, or CD8+CD57+ T cells (not recorded which) from PBMCs. The receptors derive from a human donor in good health, serving as a control. The CDR3 runs from the conserved cysteine through the conserved F or W. The order of the fields is clone size, J gene, D gene, V gene, CDR3 DNA, CDR3 protein. A D gene is named only where the DNA matches it firmly. A clone size is listed for some rows: how often the clone was seen (once, few, many), or a class if it is expanded.

abundance: NA
j_gene: TRBJ2-3
d_gene: TRBD2
v_gene: TRBV29-1
CDR3nt: TGCAGCGTTGGGGGGAGGGACACAGATACGCAGTATTTT
CDR3aa: CSVGGRDTDTQYF

abundance: NA
j_gene: TRBJ1-5
d_gene: NA
v_gene: TRBV4-1
CDR3nt: TGCGCCAGCAGCCAAGACCGAAACCCCGGGACTGATTATTCTTTTATACCCCAGCATTTT
CDR3aa: CASSQDRNPGTDYSFIPQHF

abundance: NA
j_gene: TRBJ2-6
d_gene: NA
v_gene: TRBV11-2
CDR3nt: TGTGCCAGCAGCTTAGGACGCGGAGGTGGGGCCAACGTCCTGACTTTC
CDR3aa: CASSLGRGGGANVLTF

abundance: NA
j_gene: TRBJ2-1
d_gene: TRBD1
v_gene: TRBV19
CDR3nt: TGTGCCAGTACCGACAGGGCCAATGAGCAGTTCTTC
CDR3aa: CASTDRANEQFF

abundance: NA
j_gene: TRBJ1-1
d_gene: TRBD1
v_gene: TRBV5-1
CDR3nt: TGCGCCAGCAGCTTATATCCTCATCAGGGGGCCAGGGGGAACACTGAAGCTTTCTTT
CDR3aa: CASSLYPHQGARGNTEAFF

abundance: many
j_gene: TRBJ1-1
d_gene: NA
v_gene: TRBV7-2
CDR3nt: TGTGCCAGCAGCCCAACGGGTGGGGTGGACACTGAAGCTTTCTTT
CDR3aa: CASSPTGGVDTEAFF

abundance: NA
j_gene: TRBJ1-4
d_gene: NA
v_gene: TRBV15
CDR3nt: TGTGCCACCAGCGTAGCAGGGGCAACTGATGAAAAACTGTTTTTT
CDR3aa: CATSVAGATDEKLFF

abundance: few
j_gene: TRBJ2-1
d_gene: TRBD2
v_gene: TRBV15
CDR3nt: TGTGCCACCAGCAGAGATGCTAGCGGGGGAAATGAGCAGTTCTTC
CDR3aa: CATSRDASGGNEQFF

abundance: NA
j_gene: TRBJ1-6
d_gene: NA
v_gene: TRBV27
CDR3nt: TGTGCCAGCAGTTTCTCGGAGGTGGGGCCGACTTTTAATTCACCCCTCCACTTT
CDR3aa: CASSFSEVGPTFNSPLHF

abundance: NA
j_gene: TRBJ2-1
d_gene: TRBD2
v_gene: TRBV20-1
CDR3nt: TGCAGTGCTCGGCTAGCGGGGGGGGAAAAGCAGTTCTTC
CDR3aa: CSARLAGGEKQFF

abundance: NA
j_gene: TRBJ2-5
d_gene: TRBD2
v_gene: TRBV7-2
CDR3nt: TGTGCCAGCAGCCGCGGGGGGACGCAAGAGACCCAGTACTTC
CDR3aa: CASSRGGTQETQYF

abundance: many
j_gene: TRBJ1-1
d_gene: NA
v_gene: TRBV7-2
CDR3nt: TGTGCCAGCAGCTTACCGGCCCAGGACCCACCTCCAGTGCCTGAAGCTTTCTTT
CDR3aa: CASSLPAQDPPPVPEAFF

abundance: many
j_gene: TRBJ2-2
d_gene: TRBD2
v_gene: TRBV5-5
CDR3nt: TGTGCCAGCAGCTTGGAGGGTAGCGGGGGTTTCGGGGAGCTGTTTTTT
CDR3aa: CASSLEGSGGFGELFF

abundance: NA
j_gene: TRBJ2-7
d_gene: TRBD1
v_gene: TRBV15
CDR3nt: TGTGCCACCAGCAGACCACCCGGGACAGGGGTTATGGAGCAGTACTTC
CDR3aa: CATSRPPGTGVMEQYF

abundance: NA
j_gene: TRBJ2-7
d_gene: NA
v_gene: TRBV25-1
CDR3nt: TGTGCCAGCAGTGCAGGGACCTACGAGCAGTACTTC
CDR3aa: CASSAGTYEQYF

abundance: many
j_gene: TRBJ2-3
d_gene: TRBD2
v_gene: TRBV9
CDR3nt: TGTGCCAGCAGCGGCGTTTTGCGGGGGGGCTCAGATACGCAGTATTTT
CDR3aa: CASSGVLRGGSDTQYF

abundance: medium-sized
j_gene: TRBJ2-1
d_gene: TRBD2
v_gene: TRBV7-2
CDR3nt: TGTGCCAGCAGCGAAAGCGGGGTGGGTTACAATGAGCAGTTCTTC
CDR3aa: CASSESGVGYNEQFF

abundance: once
j_gene: TRBJ2-1
d_gene: TRBD2
v_gene: TRBV5-1
CDR3nt: TGTGCCAGCAGCGCACTAGCGGGAGAGAACGATGAGCAGTTCTTC
CDR3aa: CASSALAGENDEQFF

abundance: NA
j_gene: TRBJ2-1
d_gene: TRBD1
v_gene: TRBV2
CDR3nt: TGTGCCAGCAGTTCTACCCGCGGACAGGCCAATGAGCAGTTCTTC
CDR3aa: CASSSTRGQANEQFF

abundance: NA
j_gene: TRBJ2-7
d_gene: NA
v_gene: TRBV19
CDR3nt: TGTGCCAGTAGTACGGCGGGGGCCACCTACGAGCAGTACTTC
CDR3aa: CASSTAGATYEQYF

abundance: many
j_gene: TRBJ2-1
d_gene: NA
v_gene: TRBV4-2
CDR3nt: TGTGCCAGCAGCCAATCAATGGGGGTTTCCTACAATGAGCAGTTCTTC
CDR3aa: CASSQSMGVSYNEQFF

abundance: few
j_gene: TRBJ2-7
d_gene: NA
v_gene: TRBV15
CDR3nt: TGTGCCACCAGCAGCCACGGGGGCGAGCAGTACTTC
CDR3aa: CATSSHGGEQYF

abundance: NA
j_gene: TRBJ2-1
d_gene: NA
v_gene: TRBV2
CDR3nt: TGTGCCAGCAGTGAAGGGCTAGTATCTACCTACAATGAGCAGTTCTTC
CDR3aa: CASSEGLVSTYNEQFF

abundance: many
j_gene: TRBJ1-2
d_gene: NA
v_gene: TRBV27
CDR3nt: TGTGCCAGCAGTTTGGCAGGGGCGCTGTTTAAAGGCTACACCTTC
CDR3aa: CASSLAGALFKGYTF

abundance: NA
j_gene: TRBJ2-7
d_gene: TRBD1
v_gene: TRBV29-1
CDR3nt: TGCAGCGTTCCCGGGACAGGGGCCGAGCAGTACTTC
CDR3aa: CSVPGTGAEQYF

abundance: many
j_gene: TRBJ1-2
d_gene: NA
v_gene: TRBV20-1
CDR3nt: TGCAGTGCTAGAGAAGGTGGCTACACCTTC
CDR3aa: CSAREGGYTF

abundance: NA
j_gene: TRBJ2-7
d_gene: NA
v_gene: TRBV7-3
CDR3nt: TGTGCCAGCAGCCACAACACCTACGAGCAGTACTTC
CDR3aa: CASSHNTYEQYF

abundance: NA
j_gene: TRBJ2-2
d_gene: NA
v_gene: TRBV7-7
CDR3nt: TGTGCTAGCAGCTTAGGTCGAGGGATCGGGGAGCTGTTTTTT
CDR3aa: CASSLGRGIGELFF

abundance: NA
j_gene: TRBJ2-2
d_gene: TRBD1
v_gene: TRBV11-2
CDR3nt: TGTGCCAGCAGCATTGATGGACAGGGGAACACCGGGGAGCTGTTTTTT
CDR3aa: CASSIDGQGNTGELFF

abundance: many
j_gene: TRBJ2-7
d_gene: NA
v_gene: TRBV7-2
CDR3nt: TGTGCCAGCAGCTTCCCCTTTGGAGCCTCCTACGAGCAGTACTTC
CDR3aa: CASSFPFGASYEQYF

abundance: few
j_gene: TRBJ2-3
d_gene: NA
v_gene: TRBV29-1
CDR3nt: TGCAGCGGACATAGCACAGATACGCAGTATTTT
CDR3aa: CSGHSTDTQYF

abundance: NA
j_gene: TRBJ2-2
d_gene: TRBD2
v_gene: TRBV12-3/TRBV12-4
CDR3nt: TGTGCCAGCAGTTCTTGGAGGAGCGGGATTAACACCGGGGAGCTGTTTTTT
CDR3aa: CASSSWRSGINTGELFF

abundance: NA
j_gene: TRBJ1-1
d_gene: TRBD1
v_gene: TRBV11-1
CDR3nt: TGTGCCAGCAGAAACGACAGGGTCTTGGGGAACACTGAAGCTTTCTTT
CDR3aa: CASRNDRVLGNTEAFF

abundance: NA
j_gene: TRBJ2-3
d_gene: TRBD2
v_gene: TRBV20-1
CDR3nt: TGCAGTGCCCCGACTAGCGGGGAAACAGATACGCAGTATTTT
CDR3aa: CSAPTSGETDTQYF

abundance: NA
j_gene: TRBJ2-7
d_gene: TRBD1
v_gene: TRBV2
CDR3nt: TGTGCCAGCCAGGGGCGCCCGGACAGGGGGGTCAACGAGCAGTACTTC
CDR3aa: CASQGRPDRGVNEQYF

abundance: NA
j_gene: TRBJ2-5
d_gene: NA
v_gene: TRBV7-8
CDR3nt: TGTGCCAGCATCGACCGACAGACACCTCGGGGGACCCAGTACTTC
CDR3aa: CASIDRQTPRGTQYF

abundance: many
j_gene: TRBJ2-1
d_gene: TRBD2
v_gene: TRBV20-1
CDR3nt: TGCAGTGCTAGAGAAGCGGGGGAGCAGTTCTTC
CDR3aa: CSAREAGEQFF

abundance: many
j_gene: TRBJ2-7
d_gene: NA
v_gene: TRBV29-1
CDR3nt: TGCAGCGTTTCAACAGGTGGCGAGCAGTACTTC
CDR3aa: CSVSTGGEQYF

abundance: NA
j_gene: TRBJ2-3
d_gene: NA
v_gene: TRBV5-1
CDR3nt: TGCGCCAGCAGCTTGAGTGGAGGGGTAGGCATTGATACGCAGTATTTT
CDR3aa: CASSLSGGVGIDTQYF

abundance: once
j_gene: TRBJ2-1
d_gene: TRBD2
v_gene: TRBV4-1
CDR3nt: TGCGCCAGCAGCCAAGCGGGACTAGCGCTATACAATGAGCAGTTCTTC
CDR3aa: CASSQAGLALYNEQFF

abundance: NA
j_gene: TRBJ2-7
d_gene: NA
v_gene: TRBV7-2
CDR3nt: TGTGCCAGCAGCTTACAGGGAATAAGTGGCTACGAGCAGTACTTC
CDR3aa: CASSLQGISGYEQYF

abundance: NA
j_gene: TRBJ2-1
d_gene: TRBD2
v_gene: TRBV11-1
CDR3nt: TGTGCCAGCAGCCCCCTGGCGGGGGGTTCGAATGAGCAGTTCTTC
CDR3aa: CASSPLAGGSNEQFF

abundance: many
j_gene: TRBJ2-1
d_gene: NA
v_gene: TRBV19
CDR3nt: TGTGCCAGTAGTCCCTTACCTAGAGACAATGAGCAGTTCTTC
CDR3aa: CASSPLPRDNEQFF

abundance: many
j_gene: TRBJ2-3
d_gene: TRBD2
v_gene: TRBV20-1
CDR3nt: TGCAGTGCTAGGAGCGGGGGCGATCTTTACACAGATACGCAGTATTTT
CDR3aa: CSARSGGDLYTDTQYF

abundance: NA
j_gene: TRBJ1-4
d_gene: NA
v_gene: TRBV20-1
CDR3nt: TGCAGTGCTAGAGATCAGGCCAGTTGGAATGAAAAACTGTTTTTT
CDR3aa: CSARDQASWNEKLFF

abundance: many
j_gene: TRBJ2-2
d_gene: NA
v_gene: TRBV7-9
CDR3nt: TGTGCCAGCAGCTTAGAAGGGTCGGTCACCGGGGAGCTGTTTTTT
CDR3aa: CASSLEGSVTGELFF

abundance: few
j_gene: TRBJ2-6
d_gene: NA
v_gene: TRBV29-1
CDR3nt: TGCAGCGTTGAATTCGGCTCTGGGGCCAACGTCCTGACTTTC
CDR3aa: CSVEFGSGANVLTF

abundance: once
j_gene: TRBJ2-7
d_gene: NA
v_gene: TRBV29-1
CDR3nt: TGCAGCGTTGACGAGTCCCAGGGGCAGTACTTC
CDR3aa: CSVDESQGQYF

abundance: many
j_gene: TRBJ2-1
d_gene: NA
v_gene: TRBV7-9
CDR3nt: TGTGCCAGCAGCTTAGGCTGGGATGAGCAGTTCTTC
CDR3aa: CASSLGWDEQFF

abundance: NA
j_gene: TRBJ2-7
d_gene: NA
v_gene: TRBV10-3
CDR3nt: TGTGCCATCAGGGCAGGGGCCTCCTACGAGCAGTACTTC
CDR3aa: CAIRAGASYEQYF

abundance: NA
j_gene: TRBJ1-1
d_gene: TRBD1
v_gene: TRBV19
CDR3nt: TGTGCCAGTAGTATTTCTACAGGGGGCGTGGAAGCTTTCTTT
CDR3aa: CASSISTGGVEAFF

abundance: NA
j_gene: TRBJ2-5
d_gene: NA
v_gene: TRBV2
CDR3nt: TGTGCCAGCAGTTACGGGCAGGTCCAAGAGACCCAGTACTTC
CDR3aa: CASSYGQVQETQYF

abundance: NA
j_gene: TRBJ2-3
d_gene: NA
v_gene: TRBV20-1
CDR3nt: TGCAGTGCTAGAAGTGGAGGAGGGAGCACAGATACGCAGTATTTT
CDR3aa: CSARSGGGSTDTQYF

abundance: NA
j_gene: TRBJ1-2
d_gene: NA
v_gene: TRBV11-2
CDR3nt: TGTGCCAGCAGCCCCACGCTACTGAGTGGCTACACCTTC
CDR3aa: CASSPTLLSGYTF

abundance: many
j_gene: TRBJ2-3
d_gene: TRBD1
v_gene: TRBV5-1
CDR3nt: TGCGCCAGCAGCTTGAACGGACAGGATGTCACAGATACGCAGTATTTT
CDR3aa: CASSLNGQDVTDTQYF

abundance: NA
j_gene: TRBJ1-1
d_gene: NA
v_gene: TRBV7-9
CDR3nt: TGTGCCAGTAGCCTTCTCCTATGGGGGAGCACTGAAGCTTTCTTT
CDR3aa: CASSLLLWGSTEAFF

abundance: many
j_gene: TRBJ1-1
d_gene: TRBD1
v_gene: TRBV19
CDR3nt: TGTGCCAGTAGTATGGGACAGGGGGTAGTCACTGAAGCTTTCTTT
CDR3aa: CASSMGQGVVTEAFF

abundance: NA
j_gene: TRBJ1-2
d_gene: NA
v_gene: TRBV6-5
CDR3nt: TGTGCCAGCAGTTTTGATAGGGCGGATGGCTACACCTTC
CDR3aa: CASSFDRADGYTF

abundance: few
j_gene: TRBJ1-5
d_gene: NA
v_gene: TRBV2
CDR3nt: TGTGCCAGCAGTGAAGGGCAGGGATTTGCCATTATGGAGCCCCAGCATTTT
CDR3aa: CASSEGQGFAIMEPQHF